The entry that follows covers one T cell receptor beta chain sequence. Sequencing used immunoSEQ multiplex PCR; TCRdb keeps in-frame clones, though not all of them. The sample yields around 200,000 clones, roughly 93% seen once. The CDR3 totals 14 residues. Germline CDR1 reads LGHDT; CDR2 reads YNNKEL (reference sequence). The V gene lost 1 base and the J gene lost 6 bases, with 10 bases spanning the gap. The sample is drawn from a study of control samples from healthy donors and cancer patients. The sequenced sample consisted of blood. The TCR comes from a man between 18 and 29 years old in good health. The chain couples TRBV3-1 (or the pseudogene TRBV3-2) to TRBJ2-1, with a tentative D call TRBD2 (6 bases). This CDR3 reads CASSQASVGNEQFF. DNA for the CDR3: TGTGCCAGCAGCCAAGCTAGCGTAGGCAATGAGCAGTTCTTC.